This T cell receptor (beta chain) was sequenced in a study of cytomegalovirus exposure and HLA in healthy donors. Overall study findings and caveats: There were 150 to 200 TCR beta chains listed as cytomegalovirus-associated. It was taken for granted in presence/absence analyses that sequencing depth across donors was roughly uniform.

The CDR3 runs 13 residues. The V and J ends lost 5 bases and 6 bases, in that order; junction bases with no gene match: 3. CDR1 KGHSH and CDR2 LQKENI come from the germline V gene. A multiplex PCR was run with 60 Vbeta primers and 13 Jbeta primers. Repertoires were generated with immunoSEQ multiplex PCR, while TCRdb's copy carries only in-frame clones and drops some. The table has 100,000 to 150,000 clones, less than 85% seen once. For this clone: Its target is unknown.

Healthy people donating bone marrow made up the donors. The sequenced sample consisted of PBMCs. This TCR was recovered from a woman between 35 and 50 years old in good health and CMV-seronegative. V gene TRBV18 combines with J gene TRBJ2-1, with 8 nucleotides matching TRBD1. The chain's CDR3 is CASSATGGNEQFF. DNA for the CDR3: TGTGCCAGCTCAGCCACAGGGGGCAATGAGCAGTTCTTC.